Listed here are 20 T cell receptor beta chains from one sample, sequenced in a study of blood T cell repertoires in COVID-19. Sequenced by immunoSEQ multiplex PCR; TCRdb stores in-frame clones only, minus some. The repertoire holds about 22,000 clones, with about 90% as singletons. The specimen sequenced was peripheral blood. The receptors derive from a woman in her 70s with active COVID-19.

The rearrangement uses TRBV11-2 and TRBJ2-3; 10 bases line up with TRBD2. The CDR3 has 16 amino acids. Germline V gene data show CDR1 as SGHAT and CDR2 as FQNNGV. Trimming cost V 3 bases and J 4 bases; bases outside gene matches: 7. The CDR3 protein is CASSFDLAGVSDTQYF. The CDR3 coding sequence is TGTGCCAGCAGCTTTGACCTAGCGGGAGTATCAGATACGCAGTATTTT. Using reference TRBV11-2 and TRBJ2-3 for the parts outside the CDR3, the full variable domain is EAGVAQSPRYKIIEKRQSVAFWCNPISGHATLYWYQQILGQGPKLLIQFQNNGVVDDSQLPKDRFSAERLKGVDSTLKIQPAKLEDSAVYLCASSFDLAGVSDTQYFGPGTRLTVL.

V usage is TRBV5-1 and J usage is TRBJ1-2; D remains ambiguous. Germline V gene lookup returns CDR1 SGHRS and CDR2 YFSETQ. The length of the CDR3 is 13 residues. V lost 0 bases to trimming and J lost 4 bases, with 7 bases between them. The chain's CDR3 is CASSLDHSYGYTF. The CDR3 DNA sequence: TGCGCCAGCAGCTTGGACCATAGCTATGGCTACACCTTC.

Written as DNA, the CDR3 is TGTGCCAGCAGTCTGGGGGACAGGGTTTCCTACGAGCAGTACTTC. It yields the protein CASSLGDRVSYEQYF. The chain uses TRBV28 and TRBJ2-7; TRBD1 matches at 9 bases. CDR1 and CDR2 from the germline V gene are MDHEN and SYDVKM. J was trimmed by 1 base and V by 5 bases; bases with no gene match: 6. This CDR3 is built from 15 residues.

This sequence joins TRBV5-1 and TRBJ2-3, with TRBD1 matching over 10 bases. Germline V gene data show CDR1 as SGHRS and CDR2 as YFSETQ. The CDR3 length is 17 residues. Unmatched junction bases numbered 9, after V lost 3 bases and J lost 2 bases. Here the CDR3 reads CASSSMDRGFVTDTQYF. CDR3 sequence (DNA): TGCGCCAGCAGCTCAATGGACAGGGGGTTTGTCACAGATACGCAGTATTTT.

V is TRBV29-1 and J is TRBJ1-1; TRBD1 matches 9 bases. CDR3 length: 15 amino acids. Germline-derived CDR1 and CDR2 are SQVTM and ANQGSEA. V shed 5 bases, J shed 3 bases, and the junction held 10 bases outside the gene matches. Here the CDR3 reads CSVSNRGRKDTEAFF. CDR3 DNA sequence: TGCAGCGTTTCAAACAGGGGGCGCAAGGACACTGAAGCTTTCTTT.

The sample holds a few counts of this clone. The chain carries TRBV28 and TRBJ1-4, with D possibly being TRBD1 (6 bases). Germline CDR1 reads MDHEN; CDR2 reads SYDVKM. The CDR3 contains 15 residues. V gave up 5 bases and J gave up 3 bases, with 13 bases separating them. CDR3 nucleotides: TGTGCCAGCAGTCCTTCGGGGGGGCCTAATGAAAAACTGTTTTTT. This gives the protein CASSPSGGPNEKLFF.

The chain uses TRBV30 and TRBJ2-5; no reliable D call. CDR1 is GTSNPN, CDR2 SVGIG, per germline (reference sequence). V was cut by 0 bases and J by 2 bases, with 13 bases left in between. The CDR3 has 15 residues. The CDR3 here is CAWSVPLQNQETQYF. CDR3 DNA: TGTGCCTGGAGTGTACCCTTGCAGAATCAAGAGACCCAGTACTTC.

The V gene is TRBV10-3, the J gene TRBJ1-2, with 8 bases that match TRBD1. Germline CDR1 is ENHRY and CDR2 is SYGVKD. After removal of 5 bases from V and 7 bases from J, the junction contained 12 bases not matched to a gene. The CDR3 length is 15 residues. CDR3 nucleotides: TGTGCCATCAGTCTACGACAGGGGAGTTCGGCTGGCTACACCTTC. This encodes CAISLRQGSSAGYTF.

The chain links TRBV2 to TRBJ2-4; D uncertain. CDR3 length equals 12 residues. Germline V gene lookup returns CDR1 SNHLY and CDR2 FYNNEI. Between the trimmed V and J ends, which lost 8 bases and 7 bases, there was a span of 12 bases. CDR3 residues: CASRDIGNIQYF. CDR3 nucleotide sequence: TGTGCCAGCCGAGACATTGGGAACATTCAGTACTTC. Using reference TRBV2 and TRBJ2-4 for the parts outside the CDR3, the full variable domain is EPEVTQTPSHQVTQMGQEVILRCVPISNHLYFYWYRQILGQKVEFLVSFYNNEISEKSEIFDDQFSVERPDGSNFTLKIRSTKLEDSAMYFCASRDIGNIQYFGAGTRLSVL.

The chain employs TRBV10-2 and TRBJ2-7; 11 bases agree with TRBD2. The V gene's germline CDR1 is WSHSY and CDR2 SAAADI. Trimming removed 8 bases from V and 0 bases from J; junction bases left unmatched: 9. CDR3 length equals 16 residues. This CDR3 is CASRKASGRNSYEQYF. CDR3 in DNA: TGCGCCAGCCGAAAAGCTAGCGGGAGGAACTCCTACGAGCAGTACTTC.

This clone occurred once. The chain couples TRBV3-1 (or the pseudogene TRBV3-2) to TRBJ2-1, with 13 bases lining up with TRBD2. This CDR3 has 16 residues. Germline lookup yields CDR1 LGHDT and CDR2 YNNKEL (reference sequence). The V and J ends lost 4 bases and 8 bases, in that order; junction bases with no gene match: 8. The CDR3 DNA follows: TGTGCCAGCAGCCTTCGACCACTAGCGGGGGGGTATGAGCAGTTCTTC. This gives the protein CASSLRPLAGGYEQFF.

The CDR3 region is CASSEGGGWGQPQHF. The CDR3 DNA reads as TGTGCCAGCAGTGAAGGCGGGGGGTGGGGGCAGCCCCAGCATTTT. V gene TRBV6-1 combines with J gene TRBJ1-5; TRBD1 might be the D (5 bases). V gave up 1 base and J gave up 7 bases, with 14 bases separating them. The germline V gene has CDR1 MNHNS and CDR2 SASEGT. The CDR3 sequence is 15 residues long.

The gene calls are TRBV24-1 and TRBJ2-1, with 7 bases lining up with TRBD2. The trim removed 3 bases at V and 4 bases at J, leaving 14 bases unmatched. The CDR3 runs 18 residues. CDR1 is KGHDR, CDR2 SFDVKD, per germline. The CDR3 loop is CATSDPGGRSGGYNEQFF. In DNA, the CDR3 is TGTGCCACCAGTGATCCCGGAGGCCGGTCCGGGGGGTACAATGAGCAGTTCTTC.

The genes are TRBV5-1 and TRBJ2-3; TRBD2 matches 8 bases. Looked up from germline, CDR1 is SGHRS and CDR2 is YFSETQ. The V and J ends lost 1 base and 6 bases, in that order; junction bases with no gene match: 7. CDR3 length: 15 residues. CDR3 nucleotide sequence: TGCGCCAGCAGCTTGACTAGCGGTGTGGGGGATACGCAGTATTTT. It is translated as CASSLTSGVGDTQYF. Combining the CDR3 with reference TRBV5-1 and TRBJ2-3 gives the whole variable domain KAGVTQTPRYLIKTRGQQVTLSCSPISGHRSVSWYQQTPGQGLQFLFEYFSETQRNKGNFPGRFSGRQFSNSRSEMNVSTLELGDSALYLCASSLTSGVGDTQYFGPGTRLTVL.

This clone was recorded a few times. The CDR3 spells CASSYGTGVPGELFF. CDR3 DNA: TGTGCCAGCAGTTACGGGACTGGGGTACCCGGGGAGCTGTTTTTT. This chain connects TRBV6-2 or TRBV6-3 to TRBJ2-2, with a weak D call TRBD2 (6 bases). The length of the CDR3 is 15 residues. CDR1 and CDR2 from the germline V gene are MNHEY and SVGEGT. V lost 2 bases to trimming and J lost 6 bases, with 13 bases between them.

This clone was detected only once. The chain couples TRBV6-5 to TRBJ1-1, with 7 positions matching TRBD1. Germline CDR1 MNHEY, CDR2 SVGAGI. J gave up 0 bases and V 0 bases, and 1 base lay outside the gene matches. This CDR3 has 15 amino acids. The CDR3 loop is CASSYSGTVNTEAFF. CDR3 DNA sequence: TGTGCCAGCAGTTACTCCGGGACAGTGAACACTGAAGCTTTCTTT.

This chain uses TRBV7-3 with TRBJ2-3; D is undetermined. Germline CDR1 is SGHTA and CDR2 is FQGTGA. V was cut by 4 bases and J by 4 bases, with 18 bases left in between. The CDR3 contains 16 residues. The CDR3 here is CASSSRISLVPDTQYF. The CDR3 DNA is TGTGCCAGCAGCTCTAGGATTTCCCTCGTCCCAGATACGCAGTATTTT.

The genes are TRBV7-2 and TRBJ1-1; TRBD1 might be the D (5 bases). Between the trimmed V and J ends, which lost 2 bases and 1 base, there was a span of 14 bases. Germline V gives CDR1 SGHTA, CDR2 FQGNSA. This CDR3 contains 16 residues. The CDR3 is CASSLRAGQTNTEAFF. The DNA of the CDR3 is TGTGCCAGCAGCTTACGGGCGGGGCAAACGAACACTGAAGCTTTCTTT.

The chain combines TRBV27 with TRBJ2-5, with TRBD2 matching 8 bases. Germline loops: CDR1 MNHEY, CDR2 SMNVEV (reference sequence). CDR3 length equals 15 residues. The V segment lost 0 bases and the J segment 5 bases; nucleotides outside the gene matches: 5. The CDR3: CASSLSSGRFETQYF. The CDR3 DNA reads TGTGCCAGCAGTTTATCCAGCGGGAGATTTGAGACCCAGTACTTC.

This chain links TRBV5-1 with TRBJ2-1, with TRBD2 identical over 11 bases. With 4 bases clipped from V and 3 bases from J, the junction kept 6 bases outside the gene matches. The CDR3 is 16 residues long. Germline CDR1 reads SGHRS; CDR2 reads YFSETQ. CDR3 residues: CASSVTSGSVYNEQFF. CDR3 in DNA: TGCGCCAGCAGCGTAACTAGCGGGAGTGTCTACAATGAGCAGTTCTTC. The whole variable domain, filled in from reference TRBV5-1 and TRBJ2-1, reads KAGVTQTPRYLIKTRGQQVTLSCSPISGHRSVSWYQQTPGQGLQFLFEYFSETQRNKGNFPGRFSGRQFSNSRSEMNVSTLELGDSALYLCASSVTSGSVYNEQFFGPGTRLTVL.